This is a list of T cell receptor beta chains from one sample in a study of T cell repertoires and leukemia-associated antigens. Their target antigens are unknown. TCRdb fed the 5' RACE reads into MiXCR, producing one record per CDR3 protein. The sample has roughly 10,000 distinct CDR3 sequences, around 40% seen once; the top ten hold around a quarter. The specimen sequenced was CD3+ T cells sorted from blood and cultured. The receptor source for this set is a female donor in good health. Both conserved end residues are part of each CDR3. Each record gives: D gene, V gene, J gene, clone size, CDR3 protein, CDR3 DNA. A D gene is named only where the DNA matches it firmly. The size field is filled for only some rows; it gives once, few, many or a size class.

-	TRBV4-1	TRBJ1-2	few	CASSQDHGGWGGYTF	TGCGCCAGCAGCCAAGATCATGGAGGGTGGGGTGGCTACACCTTC
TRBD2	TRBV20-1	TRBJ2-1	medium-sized	CSARDGLAGDRGYEQFF	TGCAGTGCTAGAGACGGACTAGCGGGAGATCGTGGGTATGAGCAGTTCTTC
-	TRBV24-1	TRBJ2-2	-	CATSDLRTRGTGELFF	TGTGCCACCAGTGATTTGCGAACCCGGGGCACCGGGGAGCTGTTTTTT
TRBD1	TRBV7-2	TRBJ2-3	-	CASSLANRGADTQYF	TGTGCCAGCAGCCTTGCGAACAGGGGCGCAGATACGCAGTATTTT
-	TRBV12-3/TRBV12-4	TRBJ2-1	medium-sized	CASSRGPSSYNEQFF	TGTGCCAGCAGTAGGGGACCCAGCTCCTACAATGAGCAGTTCTTC
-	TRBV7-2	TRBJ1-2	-	CASSLDSQTQLGIYGYTF	TGTGCCAGCAGCTTAGACAGCCAGACCCAACTTGGTATTTATGGCTACACCTTC
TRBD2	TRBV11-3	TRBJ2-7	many	CASSRRLAGKAPYEQYF	TGTGCCAGCAGCCGTAGACTAGCGGGGAAAGCCCCCTACGAGCAGTACTTC
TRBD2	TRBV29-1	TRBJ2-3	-	CSVEPSGRTDTQYF	TGCAGCGTTGAGCCTAGCGGCCGCACAGATACGCAGTATTTT
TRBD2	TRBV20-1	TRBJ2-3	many	CSARLLAGLPTTDTQYF	TGCAGTGCTAGGTTACTAGCGGGCCTACCTACCACAGATACGCAGTATTTT
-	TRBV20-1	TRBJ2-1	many	CSASEGGEGNEQFF	TGCAGTGCTAGCGAAGGGGGGGAAGGCAATGAGCAGTTCTTC
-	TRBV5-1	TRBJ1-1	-	CARSLGTLNTEASF	TGCGCCCGCAGCTTGGGGACGTTGAACACTGAAGCTTCCTTT
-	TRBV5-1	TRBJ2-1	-	CAGSFSGAGQREQLF	TGCGCCGGCAGCTTCTCCGGGGCAGGGCAAAGGGAGCAGCTCTTC
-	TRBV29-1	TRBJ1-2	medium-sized	CSVAKVGNYGYTF	TGCAGCGTGGCCAAAGTGGGTAACTATGGCTACACCTTC
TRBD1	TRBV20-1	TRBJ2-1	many	CSAIPGTDNEQFF	TGCAGTGCTATCCCCGGGACAGACAATGAGCAGTTCTTC
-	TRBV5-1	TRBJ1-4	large	CASSLLAGDGEKLFF	TGCGCCAGCAGCTTGTTAGCGGGGGACGGTGAAAAACTGTTTTTT
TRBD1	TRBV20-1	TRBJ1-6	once	CSAGRQGRNSPLHF	TGCAGTGCTGGTAGACAGGGGCGAAATTCACCCCTCCACTTT
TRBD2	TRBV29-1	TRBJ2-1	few	CSVFIAGGNTMRQFF	TGCAGCGTCTTTATAGCGGGAGGTAACACAATGAGGCAGTTCTTC
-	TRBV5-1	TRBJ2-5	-	CASSLVPSLEETQYF	TGCGCCAGCAGCTTGGTTCCGTCATTGGAAGAGACCCAGTACTTC
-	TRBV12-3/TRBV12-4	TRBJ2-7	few	CASSLYDPNYEQYF	TGTGCCAGCAGTTTGTACGATCCCAACTACGAGCAGTACTTC
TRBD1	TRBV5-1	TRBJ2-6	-	CASQGVVGANVLTF	TGCGCCAGCCAGGGGGTGGTTGGGGCCAACGTCCTGACTTTC
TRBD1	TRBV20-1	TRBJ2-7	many	CSVTGGAYEQYF	TGCAGCGTGACAGGGGGGGCCTACGAGCAGTACTTC
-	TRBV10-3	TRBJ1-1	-	CAISEGEGQGTTEAFF	TGTGCCATCAGTGAGGGAGAAGGGCAGGGGACGACTGAAGCTTTCTTT
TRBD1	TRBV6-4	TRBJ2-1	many	CASSPGQDYREQFF	TGTGCCAGCAGTCCGGGACAGGATTACCGGGAGCAGTTCTTC
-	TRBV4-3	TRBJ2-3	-	CASSQEPLRGGTDTQYF	TGCGCCAGCAGCCAAGAACCACTTCGCGGAGGCACAGATACGCAGTATTTT
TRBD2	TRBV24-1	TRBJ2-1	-	CATSRTSGYAYNEQFF	TGTGCCACCAGTCGGACTAGCGGGTACGCCTACAATGAGCAGTTCTTC
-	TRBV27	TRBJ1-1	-	CASSPLGEQGNAEAFF	TGTGCCAGCAGTCCACTAGGCGAGCAGGGCAACGCTGAAGCCTTCTTC
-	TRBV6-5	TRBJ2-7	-	CASSYSRLTGAMSGYEQYF	TGTGCCAGCAGTTACTCGCGACTGACAGGAGCAATGTCGGGCTACGAGCAGTACTTC
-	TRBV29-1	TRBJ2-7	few	CSVFTYEQYF	TGCAGCGTCTTCACCTACGAGCAGTACTTC
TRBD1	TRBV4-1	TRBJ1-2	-	CASSQGGGRGPTLYGYTF	TGCGCCAGCAGCCAAGGGGGTGGCAGGGGGCCGACCCTTTATGGCTACACCTTC
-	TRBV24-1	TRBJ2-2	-	CTTSDFPGGLTGELFF	TGTACCACCAGTGATTTCCCAGGAGGGCTCACCGGGGAGCTGTTTTTT
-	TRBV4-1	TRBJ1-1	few	CASSQGIVNTEAFF	TGCGCCAGCAGCCAAGGAATAGTGAACACTGAAGCTTTCTTT
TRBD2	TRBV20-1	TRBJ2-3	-	CSARDQVAGALSQYF	TGCAGTGCTAGAGATCAGGTAGCGGGAGCGCTCTCGCAGTATTTT
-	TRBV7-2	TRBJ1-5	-	CASSFYRAWGSDQPQHF	TGTGCCAGCAGCTTCTACAGGGCCTGGGGGTCGGATCAGCCCCAGCATTTT
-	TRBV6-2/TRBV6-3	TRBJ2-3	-	CASRGPGISTDTQYF	TGTGCCAGCAGAGGGCCCGGAATTAGCACAGATACGCAGTATTTT
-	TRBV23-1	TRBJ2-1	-	CASSQQTEDYNEQFF	TGCGCCAGCAGCCAGCAGACTGAAGACTACAATGAGCAGTTCTTC
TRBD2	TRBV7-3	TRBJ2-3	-	CASSLGAGEDTQYF	TGTGCCAGCAGCTTAGGGGCGGGAGAAGATACGCAGTATTTT
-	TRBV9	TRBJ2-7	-	CAGSVEQDPTYEQYF	TGTGCCGGCAGCGTAGAACAGGACCCTACCTACGAGCAGTACTTC
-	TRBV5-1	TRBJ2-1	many	CASSLISSSYNEQFF	TGCGCCAGCAGCTTAATTTCAAGCTCCTACAATGAGCAGTTCTTC
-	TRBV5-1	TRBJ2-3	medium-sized	CASSSTPKQSDGDTQYF	TGCGCCAGCAGCTCCACCCCAAAGCAGAGCGACGGAGATACGCAGTATTTT
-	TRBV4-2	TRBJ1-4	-	CASSQDRSGPNEKLFF	TGTGCCAGCAGCCAAGATAGATCGGGGCCTAATGAAAAACTGTTTTTT
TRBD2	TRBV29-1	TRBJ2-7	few	CSVAGGGEQYF	TGCAGCGTTGCGGGGGGAGGCGAGCAGTACTTC
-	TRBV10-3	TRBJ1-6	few	CAISEPNRVRNSPLHF	TGTGCCATCAGTGAGCCCAACAGGGTGCGTAATTCACCCCTCCACTTT
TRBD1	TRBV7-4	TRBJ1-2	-	CASTPRGGGPNYGYTF	TGTGCCAGCACCCCCCGGGGAGGGGGCCCGAACTATGGCTACACCTTC
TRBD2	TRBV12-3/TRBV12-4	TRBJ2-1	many	CASSPTMGTSGSYEQFF	TGTGCCAGCAGTCCAACGATGGGGACTAGCGGGAGCTATGAGCAGTTCTTC
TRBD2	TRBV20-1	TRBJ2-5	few	CSALGLAGDKAQYF	TGCAGTGCCCTGGGACTAGCGGGAGATAAGGCCCAGTACTTC
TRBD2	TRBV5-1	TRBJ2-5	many	CASSPPSGRASETQYF	TGCGCCAGCAGCCCACCTAGCGGGAGGGCCAGTGAGACCCAGTACTTC
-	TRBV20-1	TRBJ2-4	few	CSARYGGPSPTNIQYF	TGCAGTGCTAGATACGGGGGGCCAAGCCCCACTAACATTCAGTACTTC
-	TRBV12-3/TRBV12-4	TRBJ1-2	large	CASSWGQGTNRLNYGYTF	TGTGCCAGCAGTTGGGGCCAGGGCACTAACCGCTTAAACTATGGCTACACCTTC
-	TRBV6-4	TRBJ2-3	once	CASSVSSGADTQYF	TGTGCCAGCAGTGTGTCTAGTGGTGCAGATACGCAGTATTTT
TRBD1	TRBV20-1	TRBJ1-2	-	CSALRDRERSSGYTF	TGCAGTGCACTCCGGGACAGGGAGCGATCTTCTGGCTACACCTTC
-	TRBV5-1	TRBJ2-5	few	CASSLGVIGETQYF	TGCGCCAGCAGCTTGGGCGTGATTGGAGAGACCCAGTACTTC
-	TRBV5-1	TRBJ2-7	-	CASSLQGYEQHF	TGCGCCAGCAGTTTGCAGGGCTACGAGCAGCACTTC
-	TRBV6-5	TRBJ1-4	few	CASSYGRGGELFF	TGTGCCAGCAGTTACGGCAGGGGTGGGGAACTGTTTTTT
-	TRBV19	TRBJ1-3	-	CASSIRHLSGNTIYF	TGTGCCAGTAGTATTAGACACCTGTCTGGAAACACCATATATTTT
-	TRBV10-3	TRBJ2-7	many	CAISDYSYEQYF	TGTGCCATCAGTGACTACTCCTACGAGCAGTACTTC
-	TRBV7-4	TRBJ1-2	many	CASSLGPRSYGYTF	TGTGCCAGCAGCTTAGGACCAAGGAGCTATGGCTACACCTTC
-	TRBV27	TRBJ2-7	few	CASTRAGVFYEQYF	TGTGCCAGCACCAGAGCCGGGGTATTCTACGAGCAGTACTTC
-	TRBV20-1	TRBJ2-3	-	CSAGGGGGADTQYF	TGCAGTGCCGGGGGCGGCGGTGGAGCAGATACGCAGTATTTT